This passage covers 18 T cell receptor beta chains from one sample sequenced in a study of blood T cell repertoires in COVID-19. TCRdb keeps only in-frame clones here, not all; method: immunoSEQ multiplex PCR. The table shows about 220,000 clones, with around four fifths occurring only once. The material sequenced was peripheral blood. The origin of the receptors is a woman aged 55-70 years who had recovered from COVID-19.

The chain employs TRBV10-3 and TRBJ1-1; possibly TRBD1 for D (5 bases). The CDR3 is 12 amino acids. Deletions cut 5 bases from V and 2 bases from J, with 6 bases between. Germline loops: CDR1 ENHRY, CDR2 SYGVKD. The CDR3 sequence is CAISTGNTEAFF. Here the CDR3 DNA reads TGTGCCATCAGTACAGGTAACACTGAAGCTTTCTTT.

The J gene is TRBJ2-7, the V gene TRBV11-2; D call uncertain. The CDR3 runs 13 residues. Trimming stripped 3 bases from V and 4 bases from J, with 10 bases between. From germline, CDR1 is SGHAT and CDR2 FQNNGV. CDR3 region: CASSLQAGYEQYF. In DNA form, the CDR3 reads TGTGCCAGCAGCTTGCAGGCAGGATACGAGCAGTACTTC.

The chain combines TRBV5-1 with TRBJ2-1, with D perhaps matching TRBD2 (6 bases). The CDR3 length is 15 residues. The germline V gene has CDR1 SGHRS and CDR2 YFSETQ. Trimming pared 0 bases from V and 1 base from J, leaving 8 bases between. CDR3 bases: TGCGCCAGCAGCTTGGTTGCGGGGTCCTACAATGAGCAGTTCTTC. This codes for CASSLVAGSYNEQFF.

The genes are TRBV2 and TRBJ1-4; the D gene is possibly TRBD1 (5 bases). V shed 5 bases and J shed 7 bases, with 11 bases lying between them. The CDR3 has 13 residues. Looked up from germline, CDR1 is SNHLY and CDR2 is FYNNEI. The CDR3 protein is CASSRQGSEKLFF. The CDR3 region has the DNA TGTGCCAGCAGTCGGCAGGGAAGTGAAAAACTGTTTTTT. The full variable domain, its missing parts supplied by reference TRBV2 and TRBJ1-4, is EPEVTQTPSHQVTQMGQEVILRCVPISNHLYFYWYRQILGQKVEFLVSFYNNEISEKSEIFDDQFSVERPDGSNFTLKIRSTKLEDSAMYFCASSRQGSEKLFFGSGTQLSVL.

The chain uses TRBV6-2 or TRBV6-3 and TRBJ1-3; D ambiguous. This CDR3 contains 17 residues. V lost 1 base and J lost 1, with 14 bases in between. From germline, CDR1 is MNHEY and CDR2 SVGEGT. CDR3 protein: CASSYLILRGSGNTIYF. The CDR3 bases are TGTGCCAGCAGTTACTTAATTTTAAGAGGTTCTGGAAACACCATATATTTT.

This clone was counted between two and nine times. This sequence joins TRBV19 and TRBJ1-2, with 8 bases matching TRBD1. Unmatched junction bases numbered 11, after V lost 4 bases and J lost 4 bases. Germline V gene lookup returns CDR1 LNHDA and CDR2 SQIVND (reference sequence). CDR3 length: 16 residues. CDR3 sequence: CASSRAEGRGPYGYTF. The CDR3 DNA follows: TGTGCCAGTAGTAGGGCCGAGGGCAGGGGGCCCTATGGCTACACCTTC.

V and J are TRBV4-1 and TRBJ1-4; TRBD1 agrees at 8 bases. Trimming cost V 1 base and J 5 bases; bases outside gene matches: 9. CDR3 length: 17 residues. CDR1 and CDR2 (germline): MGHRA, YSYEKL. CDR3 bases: TGCGCCAGCAGCCAAGGCCGAATCAGGGGGCGCAATGAAAAACTGTTTTTT. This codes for CASSQGRIRGRNEKLFF.

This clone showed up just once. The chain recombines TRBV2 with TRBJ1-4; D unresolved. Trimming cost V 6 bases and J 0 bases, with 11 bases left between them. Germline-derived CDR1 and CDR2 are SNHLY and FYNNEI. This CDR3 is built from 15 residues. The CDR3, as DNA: TGTGCCAGCAGCGCGAACAGTGCAACTAATGAAAAACTGTTTTTT. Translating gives CASSANSATNEKLFF.

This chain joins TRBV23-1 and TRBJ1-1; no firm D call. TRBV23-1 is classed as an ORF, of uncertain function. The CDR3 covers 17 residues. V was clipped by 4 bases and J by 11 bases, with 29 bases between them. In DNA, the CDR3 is TGCGCCAGCAGTCGCGGTTATGTGGAGGGTAGAGGGTGCGACGCTTTCTTT. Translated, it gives CASSRGYVEGRGCDAFF.

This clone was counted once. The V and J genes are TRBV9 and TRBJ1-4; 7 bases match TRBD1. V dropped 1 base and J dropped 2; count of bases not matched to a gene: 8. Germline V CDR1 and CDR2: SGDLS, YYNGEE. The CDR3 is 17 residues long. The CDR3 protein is CASSVYTGESTNEKLFF. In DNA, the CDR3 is TGTGCCAGCAGCGTATACACAGGGGAGTCGACTAATGAAAAACTGTTTTTT.

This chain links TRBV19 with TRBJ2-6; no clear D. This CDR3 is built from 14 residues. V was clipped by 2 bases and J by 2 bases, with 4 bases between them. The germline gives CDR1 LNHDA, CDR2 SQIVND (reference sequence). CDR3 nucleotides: TGTGCCAGTAGTATACAAACTGGGGCCAACGTCCTGACTTTC. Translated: CASSIQTGANVLTF. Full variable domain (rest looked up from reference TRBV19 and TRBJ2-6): DGGITQSPKYLFRKEGQNVTLSCEQNLNHDAMYWYRQDPGQGLRLIYYSQIVNDFQKGDIAEGYSVSREKKESFPLTVTSAQKNPTAFYLCASSIQTGANVLTFGAGSRLTVL.

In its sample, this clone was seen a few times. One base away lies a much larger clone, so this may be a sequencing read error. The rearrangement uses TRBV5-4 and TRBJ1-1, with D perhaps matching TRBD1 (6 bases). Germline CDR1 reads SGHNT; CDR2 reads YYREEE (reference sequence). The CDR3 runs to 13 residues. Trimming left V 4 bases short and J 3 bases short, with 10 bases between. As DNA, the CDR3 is TGTGCCAGCAGCCTCTCAGGGGACACTGAAGCTTTCTTT. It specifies CASSLSGDTEAFF.

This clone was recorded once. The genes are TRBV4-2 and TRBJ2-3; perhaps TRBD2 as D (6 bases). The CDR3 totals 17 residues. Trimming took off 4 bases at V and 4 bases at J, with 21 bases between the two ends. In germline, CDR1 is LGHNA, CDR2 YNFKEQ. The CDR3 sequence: CASSPRSVGGGADTQYF. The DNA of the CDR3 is TGTGCCAGCAGCCCCAGATCGGTCGGGGGTGGCGCAGATACGCAGTATTTT.

DNA for the CDR3: TGTGCCAGCAGCCCTCCGACAGGGGAGGACTATGGCTACACCTTC. Translating gives CASSPPTGEDYGYTF. The rearrangement joins TRBV9 to TRBJ1-2, with 8 positions matching TRBD1. V trimming: 4 bases; J trimming: 3 bases; junction bases outside the gene matches: 8. Per the germline V gene, CDR1 is SGDLS and CDR2 is YYNGEE. The CDR3 has 15 residues.

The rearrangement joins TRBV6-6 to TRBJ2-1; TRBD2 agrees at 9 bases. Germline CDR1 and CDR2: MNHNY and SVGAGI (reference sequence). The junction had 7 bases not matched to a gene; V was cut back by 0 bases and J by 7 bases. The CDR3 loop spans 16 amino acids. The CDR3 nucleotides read TGTGCCAGCAGTTACTCGGGCGGGGGGGCCAGGAATGAGCAGTTCTTC. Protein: CASSYSGGGARNEQFF.

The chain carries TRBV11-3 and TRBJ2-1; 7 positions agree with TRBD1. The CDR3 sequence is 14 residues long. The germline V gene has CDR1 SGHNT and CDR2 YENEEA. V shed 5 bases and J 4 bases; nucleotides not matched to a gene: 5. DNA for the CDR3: TGTGCCAGCAGCAGACAGGGAGATTACAATGAGCAGTTCTTC. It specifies CASSRQGDYNEQFF.

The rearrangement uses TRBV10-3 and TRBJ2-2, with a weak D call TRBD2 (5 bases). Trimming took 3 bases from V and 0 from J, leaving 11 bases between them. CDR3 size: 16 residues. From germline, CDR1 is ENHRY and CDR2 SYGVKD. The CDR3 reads CAISESGISNTGELFF. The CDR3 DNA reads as TGTGCCATCAGTGAATCGGGGATATCGAACACCGGGGAGCTGTTTTTT.

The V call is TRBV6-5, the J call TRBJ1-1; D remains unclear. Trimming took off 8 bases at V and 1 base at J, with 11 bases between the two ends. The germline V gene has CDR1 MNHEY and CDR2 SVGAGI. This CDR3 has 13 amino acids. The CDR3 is CASSEQKNTEAFF. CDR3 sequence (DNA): TGTGCCAGCTCTGAACAAAAGAACACTGAAGCTTTCTTT.